This T cell receptor beta chain appears in the sequencing data of a study of blood T cell repertoires in COVID-19. Study overall: PBMCs, B-cell-depleted T cells, or T cells provided the cDNA or gDNA that made up the material.

The participants were between about 18 and 90 years old and came from roughly 24 US areas. Assignments of participants to cohorts depended upon their own reported clinical history. Symptom resolution, clearance, or two negative PCRs marked the recovered donors of Cohort 3. The length of the CDR3 is 16 residues. Germline lookup yields CDR1 SGDLS and CDR2 YYNGEE. V lost 3 bases and J lost 2, with 18 bases in between. Generated by immunoSEQ multiplex PCR, the TCRdb table keeps only in-frame clones and is missing some. The data contain over 250,000 clones, approximately 90% of them singletons. The sample consisted of PBMCs or T cells enriched from blood (not recorded which). This TCR was recovered from a woman aged 45-59 years who had recovered from COVID-19. The chain has TRBV9 and TRBJ2-7, with a tentative D call TRBD1 (6 bases). The CDR3 DNA follows: TGTGCCAGCAGCGGCGGTAGGGGACAAATTGCCTACGAGCAGTACTTC. Amino acid sequence: CASSGGRGQIAYEQYF.